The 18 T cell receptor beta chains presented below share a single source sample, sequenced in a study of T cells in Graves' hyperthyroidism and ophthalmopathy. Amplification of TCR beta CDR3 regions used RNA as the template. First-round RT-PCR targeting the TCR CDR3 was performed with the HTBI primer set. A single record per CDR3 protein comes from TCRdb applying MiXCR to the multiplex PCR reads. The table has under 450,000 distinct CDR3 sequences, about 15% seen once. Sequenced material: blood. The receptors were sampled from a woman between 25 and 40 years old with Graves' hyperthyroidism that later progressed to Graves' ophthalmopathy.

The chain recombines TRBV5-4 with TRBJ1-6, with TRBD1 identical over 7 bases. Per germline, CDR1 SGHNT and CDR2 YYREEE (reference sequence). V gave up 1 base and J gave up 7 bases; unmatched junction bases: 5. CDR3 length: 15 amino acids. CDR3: CASSLPQGENSPLHF. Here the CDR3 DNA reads TGTGCCAGCAGCTTGCCGCAGGGGGAAAATTCACCCCTCCACTTT.

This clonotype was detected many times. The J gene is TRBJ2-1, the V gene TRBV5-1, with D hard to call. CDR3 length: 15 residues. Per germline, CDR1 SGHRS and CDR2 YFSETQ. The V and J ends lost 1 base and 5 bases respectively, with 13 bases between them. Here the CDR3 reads CASSLLESANNEQFF. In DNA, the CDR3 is TGCGCCAGCAGCTTGTTAGAGTCGGCAAACAATGAGCAGTTCTTC. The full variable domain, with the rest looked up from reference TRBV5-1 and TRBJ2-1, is KAGVTQTPRYLIKTRGQQVTLSCSPISGHRSVSWYQQTPGQGLQFLFEYFSETQRNKGNFPGRFSGRQFSNSRSEMNVSTLELGDSALYLCASSLLESANNEQFFGPGTRLTVL.

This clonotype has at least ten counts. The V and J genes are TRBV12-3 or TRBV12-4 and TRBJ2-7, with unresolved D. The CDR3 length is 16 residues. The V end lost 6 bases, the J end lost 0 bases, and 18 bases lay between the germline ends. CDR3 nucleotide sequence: TGTGCCAGCAGCTTGGCCGCTTGGTTGAGCTCCTACGAGCAGTACTTC. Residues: CASSLAAWLSSYEQYF.

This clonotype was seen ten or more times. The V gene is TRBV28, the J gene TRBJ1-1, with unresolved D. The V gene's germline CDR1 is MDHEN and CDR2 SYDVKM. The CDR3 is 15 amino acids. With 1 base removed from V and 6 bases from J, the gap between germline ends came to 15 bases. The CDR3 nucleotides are TGTGCCAGCAGTTTATCCTTTGGGATGTGGGCTGAAGCTTTCTTT. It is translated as CASSLSFGMWAEAFF. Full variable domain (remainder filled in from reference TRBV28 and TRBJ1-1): DVKVTQSSRYLVKRTGEKVFLECVQDMDHENMFWYRQDPGLGLRLIYFSYDVKMKEKGDIPEGYSVSREKKERFSLILESASTNQTSMYLCASSLSFGMWAEAFFGQGTRLTVV.

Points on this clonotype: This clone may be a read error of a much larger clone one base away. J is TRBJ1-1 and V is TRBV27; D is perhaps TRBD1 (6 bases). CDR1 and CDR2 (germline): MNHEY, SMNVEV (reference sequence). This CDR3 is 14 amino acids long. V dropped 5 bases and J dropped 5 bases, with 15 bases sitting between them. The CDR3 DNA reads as TGTGCCAGCAGTCCACAGGGACTGGAGACTGAAGCTTTCTTT. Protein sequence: CASSPQGLETEAFF.

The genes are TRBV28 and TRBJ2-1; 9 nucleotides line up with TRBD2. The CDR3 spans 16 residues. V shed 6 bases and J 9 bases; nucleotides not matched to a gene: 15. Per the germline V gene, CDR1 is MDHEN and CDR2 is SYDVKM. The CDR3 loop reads CASRDLAGAQNSEQFF. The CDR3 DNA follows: TGTGCCAGCAGAGACTTAGCGGGAGCTCAAAACAGTGAGCAGTTCTTC. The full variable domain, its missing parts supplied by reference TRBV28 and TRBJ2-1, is DVKVTQSSRYLVKRTGEKVFLECVQDMDHENMFWYRQDPGLGLRLIYFSYDVKMKEKGDIPEGYSVSREKKERFSLILESASTNQTSMYLCASRDLAGAQNSEQFFGPGTRLTVL.

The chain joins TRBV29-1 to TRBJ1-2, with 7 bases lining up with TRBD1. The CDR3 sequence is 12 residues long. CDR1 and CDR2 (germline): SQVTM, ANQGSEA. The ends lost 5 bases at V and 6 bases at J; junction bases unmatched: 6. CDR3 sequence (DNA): TGCAGCGTTCGACAGGGAATCCATGGCTACACCTTC. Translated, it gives CSVRQGIHGYTF. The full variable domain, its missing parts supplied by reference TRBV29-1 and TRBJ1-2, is SAVISQKPSRDICQRGTSLTIQCQVDSQVTMMFWYRQQPGQSLTLIATANQGSEATYESGFVIDKFPISRPNLTFSTLTVSNMSPEDSSIYLCSVRQGIHGYTFGSGTRLTVV.

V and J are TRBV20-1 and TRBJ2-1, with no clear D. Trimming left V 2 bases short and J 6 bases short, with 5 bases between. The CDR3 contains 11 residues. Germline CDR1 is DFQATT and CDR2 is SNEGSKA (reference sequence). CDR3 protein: CSARLSNEQFF. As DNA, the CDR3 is TGCAGTGCTAGATTATCCAATGAGCAGTTCTTC.

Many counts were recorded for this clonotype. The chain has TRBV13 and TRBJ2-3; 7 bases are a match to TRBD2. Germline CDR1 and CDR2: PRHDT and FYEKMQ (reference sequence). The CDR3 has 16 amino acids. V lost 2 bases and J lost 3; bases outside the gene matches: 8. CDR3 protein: CASSLMAAGVTDTQYF. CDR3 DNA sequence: TGTGCCAGCAGCTTAATGGCCGCGGGAGTGACAGATACGCAGTATTTT.

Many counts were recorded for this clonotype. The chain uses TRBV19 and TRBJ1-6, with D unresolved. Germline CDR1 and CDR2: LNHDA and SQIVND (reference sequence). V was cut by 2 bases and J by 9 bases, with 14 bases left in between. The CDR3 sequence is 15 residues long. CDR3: CASSIFSGEGSPLHF. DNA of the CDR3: TGTGCCAGTAGTATATTTTCCGGGGAAGGTTCACCCCTCCACTTT.

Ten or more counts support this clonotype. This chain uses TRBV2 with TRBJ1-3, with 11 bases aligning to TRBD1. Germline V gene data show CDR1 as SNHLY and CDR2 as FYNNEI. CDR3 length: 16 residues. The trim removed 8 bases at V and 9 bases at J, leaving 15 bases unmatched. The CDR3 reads CASCPSGTGGYGTIYF. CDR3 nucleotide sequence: TGTGCCAGCTGCCCGTCCGGGACAGGGGGGTACGGCACCATATATTTT.

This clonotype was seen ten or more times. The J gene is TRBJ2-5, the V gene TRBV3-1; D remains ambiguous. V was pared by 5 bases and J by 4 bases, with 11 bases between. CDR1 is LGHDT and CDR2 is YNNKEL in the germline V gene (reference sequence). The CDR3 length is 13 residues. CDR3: CASSDLGLETQYF. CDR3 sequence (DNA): TGTGCCAGCAGCGATCTGGGTTTAGAGACCCAGTACTTC.

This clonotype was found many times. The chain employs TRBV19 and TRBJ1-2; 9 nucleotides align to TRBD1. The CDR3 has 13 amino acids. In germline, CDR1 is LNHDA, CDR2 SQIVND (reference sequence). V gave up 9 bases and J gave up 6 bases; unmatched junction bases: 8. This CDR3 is CASRDRELDGYTF. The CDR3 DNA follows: TGTGCCAGCCGGGACAGGGAGTTAGATGGCTACACCTTC.

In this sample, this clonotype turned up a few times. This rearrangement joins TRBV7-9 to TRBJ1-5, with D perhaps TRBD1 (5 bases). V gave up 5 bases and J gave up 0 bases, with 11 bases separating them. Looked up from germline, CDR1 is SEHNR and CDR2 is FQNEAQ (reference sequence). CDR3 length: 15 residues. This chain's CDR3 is CASSRSGDSNQPQHF. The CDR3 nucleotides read TGTGCCAGCAGCCGGTCGGGGGATAGCAATCAGCCCCAGCATTTT. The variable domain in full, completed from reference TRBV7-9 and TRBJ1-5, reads DTGVSQNPRHKITKRGQNVTFRCDPISEHNRLYWYRQTLGQGPEFLTYFQNEAQLEKSRLLSDRFSAERPKGSFSTLEIQRTEQGDSAMYLCASSRSGDSNQPQHFGDGTRLSIL.

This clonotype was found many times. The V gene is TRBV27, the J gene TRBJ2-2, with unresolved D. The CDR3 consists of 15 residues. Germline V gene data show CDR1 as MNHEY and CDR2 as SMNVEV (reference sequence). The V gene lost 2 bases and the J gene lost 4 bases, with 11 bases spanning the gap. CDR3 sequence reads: CASSLRGAGTGELFF. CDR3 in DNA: TGTGCCAGCAGTTTACGAGGTGCTGGCACCGGGGAGCTGTTTTTT.

The CDR3 DNA sequence: TGTGCCAGCAGACAGGGGGCTAGCACAGATACGCAGTATTTT. It yields the protein CASRQGASTDTQYF. This sequence joins TRBV28 and TRBJ2-3; 9 bases are shared with TRBD1. Trimming removed 6 bases from V and 0 bases from J; junction bases left unmatched: 1. This CDR3 is 14 amino acids long. Germline V gene data show CDR1 as MDHEN and CDR2 as SYDVKM.

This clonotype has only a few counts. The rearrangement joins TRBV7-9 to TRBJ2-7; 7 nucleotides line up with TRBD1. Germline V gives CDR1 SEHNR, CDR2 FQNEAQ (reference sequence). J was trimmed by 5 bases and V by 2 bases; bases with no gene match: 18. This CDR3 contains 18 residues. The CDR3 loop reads CASSLNLPSDKQGNEQYF. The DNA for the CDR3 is TGTGCCAGCAGCTTAAATCTACCGAGCGATAAACAGGGGAACGAGCAGTACTTC.

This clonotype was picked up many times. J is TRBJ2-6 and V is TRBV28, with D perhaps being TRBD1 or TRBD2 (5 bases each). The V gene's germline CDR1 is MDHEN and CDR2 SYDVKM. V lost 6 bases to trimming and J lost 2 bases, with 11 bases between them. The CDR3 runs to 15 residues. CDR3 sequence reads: CASSLGVAGANVLTF. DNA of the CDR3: TGTGCCAGCAGCCTGGGGGTAGCTGGGGCCAACGTCCTGACTTTC.